The rows below give T cell receptor beta chains drawn from one sample of a study of pediatric ulcerative colitis. TCRdb's copy holds only in-frame clones and misses some; the assay was immunoSEQ multiplex PCR. The table shows more than 40,000 clones, with around 78% occurring only once. Sequencing was carried out using gut tissue. These receptors were collected from a girl aged 5 to 17 with moderate ulcerative colitis. Each CDR3 is given with its conserved first and last residue. A D gene is named only where the DNA matches it firmly. Some rows mark clone size as missing; the rest say once, few, many or name a class of expanded clone.

D	V	J	size	DNA	CDR3
.	TRBV28	TRBJ2-7	once	TGTGCCAGCAGTCTGGGTTGGGGACTCGCGATCTACGAGCAGTACTTC	CASSLGWGLAIYEQYF
.	TRBV6-1	TRBJ1-1	few	TGTGCCAGCAGTGAATCGATCGGGGCTTTCTTT	CASSESIGAFF
.	TRBV5-1	TRBJ2-7	.	TGCGCCAGCAGCCGAACCGGGACACCCTCCTACGAGCAGTACTTC	CASSRTGTPSYEQYF
.	TRBV11-1	TRBJ2-7	.	TGTGCCAGCAGAGGACGGAACTCCTACGAGCAGTACTTC	CASRGRNSYEQYF
TRBD2	TRBV7-2	TRBJ2-5	few	TGTGCCAGCAGCTCGGAGCGGGGGGGGGAGGAGACCCAGTACTTC	CASSSERGGEETQYF
.	TRBV7-2	TRBJ1-5	.	TGTGCCAGCAGCCAGGACACATATCAGCCCCAGCATTTT	CASSQDTYQPQHF
.	TRBV6-1	TRBJ2-1	once	TGTGCCAGCAGTGAAATGGGGATACTCTACAATGAGCAGTTCTTC	CASSEMGILYNEQFF
.	TRBV19	TRBJ1-5	.	TGTGCCAGTAATGAGCAAAGGAGCAATCAGCCCCAGCATTTT	CASNEQRSNQPQHF
.	TRBV29-1	TRBJ2-7	.	TGCAGCGTTAGTCAGCACTACGAGCAGTACTTC	CSVSQHYEQYF
TRBD1	TRBV5-1	TRBJ1-1	.	TGCGCCAGCAGCTCGGAGGGGGCGGCTGAAGCTTTCTTT	CASSSEGAAEAFF
.	TRBV28	TRBJ2-5	.	TGTGCCAGCCGCGACAGGTTGTCGGGACAGACCCAGTACTTC	CASRDRLSGQTQYF
.	TRBV7-9	TRBJ2-3	few	TGTGCCAGCAGCCCACCTTCAGATACGCAGTATTTT	CASSPPSDTQYF
.	TRBV5-1	TRBJ2-7	once	TGCGCCAGCAGCCGGGACACCGGGGGGCGGATCTACGCCTACGAGCAGTACTTC	CASSRDTGGRIYAYEQYF
TRBD1	TRBV11-2	TRBJ2-7	.	TGTGCCAGCAGCTTAGGGACAGGGGGTGGTTCGCGGCAGTACTTC	CASSLGTGGGSRQYF
.	TRBV5-1	TRBJ1-4	few	TGCGCCAGCAGCTTACGGGGCCTCACAACTAATGAAAAACTGTTTTTT	CASSLRGLTTNEKLFF
.	TRBV18	TRBJ2-7	.	TGTGCCAGCTCACCGGGTTCCACCTACGAGCAGTACTTC	CASSPGSTYEQYF
.	TRBV2	TRBJ2-2	.	TGTGCCAGCAGTGACAAATTATTCGGGGAGCTGTTTTTT	CASSDKLFGELFF
TRBD2	TRBV4-1	TRBJ2-7	large	TGCGCCAGCAGCCAACACTCTAGCGGGGGGCCTTCCTCCTACGAGCAGTACTTC	CASSQHSSGGPSSYEQYF
.	TRBV6-1	TRBJ1-5	.	TGTGCCAGCAGTGAAAGGCTGGGACAGCCCCAGCATTTT	CASSERLGQPQHF
TRBD1	TRBV7-8	TRBJ2-3	.	TGTGCCAGCAGCTTAGGGACAGGGGGAGGGTATTTT	CASSLGTGGGYF
.	TRBV7-6	TRBJ2-5	.	TGTGCCAGCAGCTTCTTCATCCGGGAGACCCAGTACTTC	CASSFFIRETQYF
.	TRBV2	TRBJ2-1	.	TGTGCCAGCTCTTACCAACAGGGACCGCCCCACAATGAGCAGTTCTTC	CASSYQQGPPHNEQFF
TRBD1	TRBV29-1	TRBJ1-4	.	TGCAGCGTATCCGGGACAGGGACCTCAACTAATGAAAAACTGTTTTTT	CSVSGTGTSTNEKLFF
TRBD2	TRBV19	TRBJ2-1	.	TGTGCCAGTGCTAAATCTAGCGGGAGATATTCCTACAATGAGCAGTTCTTC	CASAKSSGRYSYNEQFF
.	TRBV5-4	TRBJ2-7	.	TGTGCCAGCAGCCCCGAGGTCGCAGTGACCCTCGAGCAGTACTTC	CASSPEVAVTLEQYF
.	TRBV7-2	TRBJ1-1	.	TGTGCCAGCAGCTTAATGTCTTATATGAACACTGAAGCTTTCTTT	CASSLMSYMNTEAFF
TRBD2	TRBV5-3	TRBJ2-3	.	TGTGCCAGAAGCTTCGGGACTAGCGGGGGCACTAGCACAGATACGCAGTATTTT	CARSFGTSGGTSTDTQYF
.	TRBV28	TRBJ2-2	.	TGTGCCAGCGTCAGGGAAAGCACCGGGGAGCTGTTTTTT	CASVRESTGELFF
.	TRBV9	TRBJ2-7	.	TGTGCCAGCAGCGTAGGCCCCAGTCCTACCCTTAACTACGAGCAGTACTTC	CASSVGPSPTLNYEQYF
.	TRBV5-1	TRBJ2-6	.	TGCGCCAGCAGTATGACGGGGGCGACCATTGGAGGGGCCAACGTCCTGACTTTC	CASSMTGATIGGANVLTF
TRBD2	TRBV4-1	TRBJ2-2	.	TGCGCCAGCAGCCCTACGGGACTAGCGGGGGAATTTGACACCGGGGAGCTGTTTTTT	CASSPTGLAGEFDTGELFF
.	TRBV10-3	TRBJ2-1	.	TGTGCCATCGGGACGAGGGGGGACTACAATGAGCAGTTCTTC	CAIGTRGDYNEQFF
.	TRBV20-1	TRBJ1-2	.	TGCAGTGCTGGGGGGTGGTATGGCTACACCTTC	CSAGGWYGYTF
.	TRBV18	TRBJ1-2	.	TGTGCCAGCTCTCCCGGGTCCCAGGACTATGGCTACACCTTC	CASSPGSQDYGYTF
TRBD2	TRBV4-1	TRBJ2-3	.	TGCGCCAGCAGCCAATCACTAGCGGGAGGGGGAGATACGCAGTATTTT	CASSQSLAGGGDTQYF
.	TRBV10-3	TRBJ2-7	few	TGTGCCATCGATGACGGGTACGAGCAGTACTTC	CAIDDGYEQYF
TRBD1	TRBV7-2	TRBJ1-2	.	TGTGCCAGCAGCTTAGCCGGGACAGCGATTTATGGCTACACCTTC	CASSLAGTAIYGYTF
TRBD1	TRBV29-1	TRBJ1-1	.	TGCAGCGGGACCGGGACAGAGTCGTTGAACACTGAAGCTTTCTTT	CSGTGTESLNTEAFF
.	TRBV6-1	TRBJ1-4	.	TGTGCCAGCATTGGAACAGATTGGTTTGAAAAACTGTTTTTT	CASIGTDWFEKLFF
.	TRBV27	TRBJ2-7	.	TGTGCCAGCACCCCGGGACCGGGATACGAGCAGTACTTC	CASTPGPGYEQYF
.	TRBV30	TRBJ1-2	.	TGTGCCTGGAGTGGCTATGGCTACACCTTC	CAWSGYGYTF
TRBD2	TRBV11-2	TRBJ2-3	.	TGTGCCAGCAGCGTACTAGCGGGAGGACCCACAGATACGCAGTATTTT	CASSVLAGGPTDTQYF
.	TRBV4-3	TRBJ1-2	few	TGCGCCAGCAGCCAAGGCTTAGGGACACCGTGGCCCGGCTACACCTTC	CASSQGLGTPWPGYTF
.	TRBV21-1	TRBJ2-3	.	TGTGCCAGCAGCAAAGCGTGGGGTGGGTGCGGGACGCCCCACCCCCCAGATACGCAGTATTTT	CASSKAWGGCGTPHPPDTQYF
TRBD2	TRBV10-3	TRBJ2-1	.	TGTGCCATCACCCCCGGGACTACCGTCTACAATGAGCAGTTCTTC	CAITPGTTVYNEQFF